Shown below are 23 T cell receptor beta chains from a single sample sequenced in a study of graft-versus-host responses after intestinal transplantation. Their specific antigens are unknown. Sequenced by immunoSEQ multiplex PCR; TCRdb stores in-frame clones only, minus some. The sample lists around 90,000 clones, roughly 92% seen once, with roughly 0.3% in the top ten. Here the sequenced sample was unstimulated CD4+ T cells sorted from spleen or lymph node cells, taken before intestinal transplant. The receptors were gathered from a human donor who received an intestinal transplant.

This clone came up once. The V gene is TRBV15, the J gene TRBJ2-1, with 7 nucleotides matching TRBD1. In germline, CDR1 is LNHNV, CDR2 YYDKDF (reference sequence). CDR3 length: 14 amino acids. J lost 4 bases, V lost 3 bases, and 3 bases had no gene match. CDR3 region: CATSRGTAYNEQFF. The DNA of the CDR3 is TGTGCCACCAGCAGGGGGACAGCTTACAATGAGCAGTTCTTC.

This chain uses TRBV18 with TRBJ2-3, with 9 bases fitting TRBD2. Trimming removed 3 bases from V and 0 bases from J; junction bases left unmatched: 10. Per germline, CDR1 KGHSH and CDR2 LQKENI. CDR3 size: 18 residues. The CDR3 protein is CASSPNLRLADSTDTQYF. CDR3 nucleotides: TGTGCCAGCTCACCCAATCTGAGACTAGCGGACAGCACAGATACGCAGTATTTT.

CDR3 nucleotide sequence: TGTGCCAGCAGTGACGGGCGGGGTGCAGCTTTCTTT. Its translation is CASSDGRGAAFF. This rearrangement joins TRBV6-4 to TRBJ1-1; D is undetermined. The CDR3 has 12 residues. Germline values: CDR1 MRHNA, CDR2 SNTAGT. V was clipped by 2 bases and J by 10 bases, with 11 bases between them.

The chain uses TRBV5-1 and TRBJ2-1; D may be TRBD2 (6 bases). This CDR3 contains 14 residues. Germline CDR1 and CDR2: SGHRS and YFSETQ. V lost 2 bases and J 7 bases, leaving 13 bases between the germline ends. CDR3 loop: CASSLGQTRNEQFF. In DNA form, the CDR3 reads TGCGCCAGCAGCTTAGGGCAGACTAGAAATGAGCAGTTCTTC.

V gene TRBV27 combines with J gene TRBJ1-3, with unresolved D. The germline gives CDR1 MNHEY, CDR2 SMNVEV (reference sequence). Trimming pared 0 bases from V and 0 bases from J, leaving 9 bases between. This CDR3 comprises 16 residues. CDR3 loop: CASSLSAVDSGNTIYF. In DNA, the CDR3 is TGTGCCAGCAGTTTATCAGCGGTTGACTCTGGAAACACCATATATTTT.

The gene calls are TRBV6-5 and TRBJ2-1; TRBD1 matches 7 bases. The junction had 9 bases not matched to a gene; V was cut back by 6 bases and J by 7 bases. The CDR3 is made up of 14 amino acids. Germline V lookup: CDR1 MNHEY, CDR2 SVGAGI. The CDR3 loop is CASRRRQGRNEQFF. The CDR3, as DNA: TGTGCCAGCAGAAGGAGACAGGGTCGGAATGAGCAGTTCTTC.

J is TRBJ2-5 and V is TRBV28; possibly TRBD1 for D (5 bases). The germline CDR1 and CDR2 sequences are MDHEN and SYDVKM. Trimming left V 1 base short and J 2 bases short, with 20 bases between. The CDR3 is made up of 18 amino acids. In DNA, the CDR3 is TGTGCCAGCAGTTTATTCGGGTGGGTCAGGGAAAAGCAAGAGACCCAGTACTTC. Translated: CASSLFGWVREKQETQYF.

The count of this clone is one. V gene TRBV10-3 combines with J gene TRBJ1-1; maybe TRBD1 (5 bases). Germline CDR1 ENHRY, CDR2 SYGVKD. V lost 3 bases to trimming and J lost 0 bases, with 11 bases between them. The CDR3 runs 15 residues. CDR3 region: CAISDPDRLNTEAFF. The CDR3 nucleotides read TGTGCCATCAGTGATCCAGACAGACTGAACACTGAAGCTTTCTTT.

This chain connects TRBV9 to TRBJ1-3; TRBD1 agrees at 8 bases. V dropped 1 base and J dropped 2; count of bases not matched to a gene: 2. The CDR3 covers 15 residues. CDR1 SGDLS and CDR2 YYNGEE come from the germline V gene. The chain's CDR3 is CASSVQGAPGNTIYF. The DNA for the CDR3 is TGTGCCAGCAGCGTACAGGGGGCGCCTGGAAACACCATATATTTT.

This rearrangement joins TRBV5-6 to TRBJ1-4; TRBD1 aligns across 8 bases. J was trimmed by 3 bases and V by 4 bases; bases with no gene match: 5. CDR1 SGHDT and CDR2 YYEEEE come from the germline V gene. This CDR3 comprises 15 residues. The CDR3 here is CASSLDREANEKLFF. CDR3 in DNA: TGTGCCAGCAGCCTGGACAGGGAGGCTAATGAAAAACTGTTTTTT. Combining the CDR3 with reference TRBV5-6 and TRBJ1-4 gives the whole variable domain DAGVTQSPTHLIKTRGQQVTLRCSPKSGHDTVSWYQQALGQGPQFIFQYYEEEERQRGNFPDRFSGHQFPNYSSELNVNALLLGDSALYLCASSLDREANEKLFFGSGTQLSVL.

The V gene is TRBV19, the J gene TRBJ2-7, with D unclear. Trimming pared 3 bases from V and 3 bases from J, leaving 18 bases between. The CDR3 extends over 16 amino acids. Germline assignment: CDR1 LNHDA and CDR2 SQIVND (reference sequence). In DNA, the CDR3 is TGTGCCAGTAGTATTCGTACAGCGTCGACCCACTACGAGCAGTACTTC. Its translation is CASSIRTASTHYEQYF.

The CDR3 loop reads CASSYVAGLNTDTQYF. The CDR3 DNA reads TGTGCCAGCAGCTACGTCGCGGGGTTGAACACAGATACGCAGTATTTT. The chain carries TRBV27 and TRBJ2-3; weak D call: TRBD2 (6 bases). The germline V and J ends were trimmed by 6 bases and 2 bases, with 18 bases remaining between them. Germline V gene data show CDR1 as MNHEY and CDR2 as SMNVEV (reference sequence). The CDR3 is made up of 16 amino acids.

The DNA for the CDR3 is TGTGCCAGCAGCTTGTGGGGTGCGTCCTACGAGCAGTACTTC. This translates into CASSLWGASYEQYF. The chain couples TRBV5-8 to TRBJ2-7; no definite D call. Looked up from germline, CDR1 is SGHTS and CDR2 is YDEGEE. Trimming removed 1 base from V and 1 base from J, with 9 bases in between. The CDR3 covers 14 residues.

The chain combines TRBV5-1 with TRBJ2-3; D not resolved. CDR1 is SGHRS and CDR2 is YFSETQ in the germline V gene. The CDR3 has 18 amino acids. V lost 1 base and J 1 base, leaving 19 bases between the germline ends. The CDR3 nucleotides are TGCGCCAGCAGCTTGATAGGCAGCGTGGGGATGGGCACAGATACGCAGTATTTT. It encodes CASSLIGSVGMGTDTQYF.

The rearrangement uses TRBV4-1 and TRBJ1-5; the match to TRBD1 covers 7 bases. The germline V gene encodes CDR1 MGHRA and CDR2 YSYEKL. The CDR3 sequence is 17 residues long. V shed 2 bases and J 7 bases; nucleotides not matched to a gene: 14. CDR3 bases: TGCGCCAGCAGCCAACCGAGGGGAAGGGGGCTTGGCCAGCCCCAGCATTTT. Amino acid sequence: CASSQPRGRGLGQPQHF.

In this sample, this clone turned up once. V and J are TRBV21-1 and TRBJ1-2. TRBV21-1 constitutes a pseudogene. CDR3 length equals 16 residues. This CDR3 reads CASSKVRRPSDPGYTF. The DNA for the CDR3 is TGTGCCAGCAGCAAAGTTAGGCGTCCCTCAGATCCTGGCTACACCTTC.

The V call is TRBV5-1, the J call TRBJ2-7; 8 positions match TRBD1. The CDR3 covers 15 residues. The J segment lost 4 bases and the V segment lost 3 bases, leaving 9 bases of the junction unmatched. Germline V gene sequence: CDR1 SGHRS, CDR2 YFSETQ. In DNA, the CDR3 is TGCGCCAGCAGCTGGGACAGGTTTCGGTCTTACGAGCAGTACTTC. This translates into CASSWDRFRSYEQYF.

The V gene is TRBV5-1, the J gene TRBJ2-3, with 7 bases that match TRBD2. The V segment lost 4 bases and the J segment 2 bases; nucleotides outside the gene matches: 7. The CDR3 has 15 amino acids. Germline V CDR1 and CDR2: SGHRS, YFSETQ. The CDR3 sequence: CASSEQREFTDTQYF. The CDR3 DNA reads TGCGCCAGCAGCGAACAGCGGGAATTCACAGATACGCAGTATTTT.

The rearrangement uses TRBV7-6 and TRBJ1-6; the D is unclear. Trimming removed 6 bases at V and 7 bases at J, with 19 bases between. In germline, CDR1 is SGHVS, CDR2 FNYEAQ. The CDR3 length is 16 residues. The CDR3 DNA is TGTGCCAGCAGGGATGGTCGGGGTTCGTACAATTCACCCCTCCACTTT. This translates into CASRDGRGSYNSPLHF.

V usage is TRBV5-1 and J usage is TRBJ2-7, with a weak D call TRBD2 (6 bases). The CDR3 consists of 14 residues. V gave up 3 bases and J gave up 2 bases, with 12 bases separating them. CDR1 and CDR2 from the germline V gene are SGHRS and YFSETQ. CDR3 nucleotides: TGCGCCAGCAGCTCGGGAGCCGGTACCTACGAGCAGTACTTC. This gives the protein CASSSGAGTYEQYF.

The chain recombines TRBV11-3 with TRBJ2-1; 9 positions match TRBD1. The germline V gene has CDR1 SGHNT and CDR2 YENEEA. There are 15 residues in the CDR3. The V segment lost 5 bases and the J segment 2 bases; nucleotides outside the gene matches: 4. The CDR3 loop is CASSAGQGPYNEQFF. The CDR3 nucleotides are TGTGCCAGCAGCGCGGGACAGGGTCCCTACAATGAGCAGTTCTTC.

The chain is built from TRBV11-2 and TRBJ2-5, with D hard to call. The better agreement between TRBJ2-7 and the DNA end casts doubt on the J call. Germline values: CDR1 SGHAT, CDR2 FQNNGV. The CDR3 spans 15 residues. The CDR3 DNA sequence: TGTGCCAGCAGCTTAACCGTCCCCCTAGTTTCCGAGCAGTACTTC. It yields the protein CASSLTVPLVSEQYF.

The chain joins TRBV7-2 to TRBJ1-2; TRBD1 is a possible D gene (5 bases). The length of the CDR3 is 17 residues. V gave up 5 bases and J gave up 0 bases, with 19 bases separating them. CDR1 is SGHTA, CDR2 FQGNSA, per germline. The CDR3 DNA sequence: TGTGCCAGCAGCCTCCGGGGCACCAACTACGCTAACTATGGCTACACCTTC. Its translation is CASSLRGTNYANYGYTF.